These 18 T cell receptor beta chains were sequenced from one sample in a study of identical twins. TCRdb fed the 5' RACE reads into MiXCR, producing one record per CDR3 protein. The table has about 470,000 distinct CDR3 sequences, 24% seen once. This same sample was also part of a study on T cells expressing NK-cell markers.

Sequenced input: CD4+ T cells sorted from blood. These receptors were taken from a woman aged 18-30 years in good health.

This sequence joins TRBV18 and TRBJ2-1; D not certain. Germline CDR1 reads KGHSH; CDR2 reads LQKENI. Trimming took 3 bases from V and 9 from J, leaving 6 bases between them. The CDR3 is 11 residues long. CDR3 sequence reads: CASSPIGEQFF. CDR3 DNA sequence: TGTGCCAGCTCACCCATAGGTGAGCAGTTCTTC.

V gene TRBV18 combines with J gene TRBJ2-7; D remains unclear. The CDR3 runs 13 residues. V lost 0 bases to trimming and J lost 3 bases, with 6 bases between them. Germline V CDR1 and CDR2: KGHSH, LQKENI. The CDR3 loop reads CASSPPSIYEQYF. CDR3 in DNA: TGTGCCAGCTCACCACCGAGCATCTACGAGCAGTACTTC.

This clonotype has just a few counts. This sequence joins TRBV30 and TRBJ1-5; 7 bases map to TRBD1. This CDR3 is 15 amino acids long. V lost 1 base, J lost 1 base, and 4 bases stayed unmatched. CDR1 is GTSNPN, CDR2 SVGIG, per germline (reference sequence). The CDR3 loop is CAWSGRGQSNQPQHF. Here the CDR3 DNA reads TGTGCCTGGAGTGGGAGGGGGCAAAGCAATCAGCCCCAGCATTTT.

This clonotype was detected a few times. The V and J genes are TRBV7-9 and TRBJ2-3; the match to TRBD2 covers 7 bases. J was trimmed by 2 bases and V by 4 bases; bases with no gene match: 3. Germline CDR1 SEHNR, CDR2 FQNEAQ (reference sequence). The CDR3 consists of 14 residues. CDR3 residues: CASSYGGNTDTQYF. The DNA of the CDR3 is TGTGCCAGCAGCTACGGGGGGAACACAGATACGCAGTATTTT.

This clonotype showed up just a few times. J is TRBJ2-5 and V is TRBV24-1; no clear D gene. Looked up from germline, CDR1 is KGHDR and CDR2 is SFDVKD. The V end was cut by 4 bases, the J end by 0 bases, with 8 bases between. CDR3 length equals 14 residues. CDR3 amino acids: CATSDRTNQETQYF. CDR3 nucleotides: TGTGCCACCAGTGACCGAACAAACCAAGAGACCCAGTACTTC.

The V call is TRBV12-3 or TRBV12-4, the J call TRBJ2-3; 7 nucleotides match TRBD2. V was pared by 4 bases and J by 1 base, with 8 bases of the junction left unmatched. There are 16 residues in the CDR3. The CDR3, as DNA: TGTGCCAGCAGTTCCCTGGGGGGGGTGGGCACAGATACGCAGTATTTT. This encodes CASSSLGGVGTDTQYF.

This CDR3 is CASKSRDRDEKLFF. The CDR3 DNA reads as TGTGCCAGCAAGTCCCGGGACAGGGATGAAAAACTGTTTTTT. V usage is TRBV6-1 and J usage is TRBJ1-4; 9 positions agree with TRBD1. Germline V gene data show CDR1 as MNHNS and CDR2 as SASEGT. The CDR3 consists of 14 residues. Trimming took 7 bases from V and 6 from J; bases not matched to a gene: 6.

For this clonotype: The junction departs from germline at one end; a sequencing error may be responsible. The chain uses TRBV2 and TRBJ1-5; 7 nucleotides line up with TRBD1. From germline, CDR1 is SNHLY and CDR2 FYNNEI. The CDR3 length is 11 residues. The CDR3 bases are TGTGCCAGCAGTGGAGGGGGCCCCCGGCATTTT. Protein: CASSGGGPRHF.

The rearrangement uses TRBV5-1 and TRBJ1-1; D remains ambiguous. V gave up 3 bases and J gave up 2 bases, with 11 bases separating them. From germline, CDR1 is SGHRS and CDR2 YFSETQ. This CDR3 region has 14 residues. CDR3 sequence reads: CASSSRAPNTEAFF. CDR3 in DNA: TGCGCCAGCAGCTCGCGGGCACCTAACACTGAAGCTTTCTTT.

The V gene is TRBV20-1, the J gene TRBJ2-7; the D gene is possibly TRBD1 (7 bases). Trimming stripped 6 bases from V and 7 bases from J, with 22 bases between. The CDR3 loop spans 14 amino acids. Germline values: CDR1 DFQATT, CDR2 SNEGSKA (reference sequence). The CDR3 reads CSAPGGTDSREQYF. The CDR3 DNA reads as TGCAGTGCCCCTGGGGGGACAGACTCTAGGGAGCAGTACTTC.

The chain couples TRBV7-2 to TRBJ1-4, with D maybe TRBD1 (5 bases). The CDR3 consists of 11 residues. In germline, CDR1 is SGHTA, CDR2 FQGNSA. V was pared by 4 bases and J by 8 bases, with 5 bases between. The CDR3: CASSSGEKLFF. CDR3 DNA sequence: TGTGCCAGCAGCTCAGGGGAAAAACTGTTTTTT. Together with reference TRBV7-2 and TRBJ1-4, the CDR3 gives the full variable domain: GAGVSQSPSNKVTEKGKDVELRCDPISGHTALYWYRQSLGQGLEFLIYFQGNSAPDKSGLPSDRFSAERTGGSVSTLTIQRTQQEDSAVYLCASSSGEKLFFGSGTQLSVL.

This clonotype was detected only a few times. The chain combines TRBV2 with TRBJ2-2, with TRBD1 identical over 9 bases. Germline loops: CDR1 SNHLY, CDR2 FYNNEI. The CDR3 extends over 14 amino acids. V dropped 10 bases and J dropped 3; count of bases not matched to a gene: 6. The chain's CDR3 is CATGQGLDTGELFF. The DNA for the CDR3 is TGTGCCACCGGACAGGGGCTAGACACCGGGGAGCTGTTTTTT.

The chain employs TRBV6-5 and TRBJ2-3, with 7 bases matching TRBD1. The CDR3 loop spans 14 amino acids. With 1 base clipped from V and 8 bases from J, the junction kept 6 bases outside the gene matches. The germline V gene has CDR1 MNHEY and CDR2 SVGAGI. The CDR3 reads CASSYLQGQGTQYF. In nucleotides, the CDR3 is TGTGCCAGCAGTTACTTACAGGGGCAAGGTACGCAGTATTTT.

This clonotype was detected a few times. The V call is TRBV3-1, the J call TRBJ1-2, with D maybe TRBD1 (5 bases). Deletions cut 0 bases from V and 5 bases from J, with 10 bases between. There are 14 residues in the CDR3. Germline loops: CDR1 LGHDT, CDR2 YNNKEL (reference sequence). In nucleotides, the CDR3 is TGTGCCAGCAGCCAAGATTTACAGGCATATGGCTACACCTTC. It translates to CASSQDLQAYGYTF.

This clonotype was recorded a few times. The chain employs TRBV5-1 and TRBJ2-1; the D call may be TRBD1 or TRBD2 (5 bases each). The CDR3 length is 16 residues. Trimming shortened V by 4 bases and J by 0 bases, and 14 bases separated the two germline ends. Germline assignment: CDR1 SGHRS and CDR2 YFSETQ. In DNA form, the CDR3 reads TGCGCCAGCAGCCAGGACGGGGCCTTCTCCTACAATGAGCAGTTCTTC. Translated: CASSQDGAFSYNEQFF.

This chain uses TRBV29-1 with TRBJ2-7, with D possibly matching TRBD1 (6 bases). Germline V gene sequence: CDR1 SQVTM, CDR2 ANQGSEA. Trimming stripped 8 bases from V and 0 bases from J, with 11 bases between. The CDR3 length is 12 residues. The CDR3 sequence is CSSRDNSYEQYF. The DNA of the CDR3 is TGCAGCTCTCGGGACAACTCCTACGAGCAGTACTTC.

The chain carries TRBV10-1 and TRBJ2-1, with D possibly being TRBD1 (6 bases). This CDR3 has 15 amino acids. V gave up 2 bases and J gave up 3 bases, with 11 bases separating them. Looked up from germline, CDR1 is WNHNN and CDR2 is SYGVQD (reference sequence). In nucleotides, the CDR3 is TGCGCCAGCAGTGAGATGGGGGCCAACTACAATGAGCAGTTCTTC. This sequence encodes CASSEMGANYNEQFF.

The chain combines TRBV4-3 with TRBJ2-1; maybe TRBD2 (7 bases). V lost 2 bases to trimming and J lost 4 bases, with 21 bases between them. Germline V gives CDR1 LGHNA, CDR2 YSLEER. The CDR3 sequence is 18 residues long. The CDR3 here is CASSQRYGGLQIYNEQFF. Written as DNA, the CDR3 is TGCGCCAGCAGCCAACGATACGGGGGGCTACAAATTTACAATGAGCAGTTCTTC.